The T cell receptor beta chain under discussion was sequenced for a study of cytomegalovirus exposure and HLA in healthy donors. With 9 bases clipped from V and 4 bases from J, the junction kept 2 bases outside the gene matches. CDR1 LNHDA and CDR2 SQIVND come from the germline V gene (reference sequence). This CDR3 contains 12 residues. Concerning this clone itself: Antigen specificity is unknown.

The donors (healthy individuals) were bone marrow donors. Findings and limits, study-wide: Rates of TCR association differed by HLA locus in a later analysis, with DRB1 highest and HLA-C lowest. The authors later linked a missense DCLRE1C variant to TCR beta V- and J-gene trimming.

PCR employed 60 Vbeta and 13 Jbeta primers. Per the study methods: An analysis that came later counted 80 million or so unique TCR beta chains, approximately 10 million shared. Libraries were prepared by immunoSEQ multiplex PCR; TCRdb keeps only in-frame clonotypes and omits some of them. From that table come the V and J calls and clone size; the DNA was used to work out D and trimming. The repertoire includes approximately 150,000 clones, approximately 71% of them detected once, and around 11% sits in the top ten. The source is a man younger than 35 in good health and CMV-seropositive. Material for sequencing was PBMCs. The chain couples TRBV19 to TRBJ2-7; 11 bases fit TRBD1. CDR3 bases: TGTGCCAGCGGGACAGGGGGATACGAGCAGTACTTC. Encoded protein: CASGTGGYEQYF. Complete variable domain (other parts from reference TRBV19 and TRBJ2-7): DGGITQSPKYLFRKEGQNVTLSCEQNLNHDAMYWYRQDPGQGLRLIYYSQIVNDFQKGDIAEGYSVSREKKESFPLTVTSAQKNPTAFYLCASGTGGYEQYFGPGTRLTVT.